This passage covers 15 T cell receptor beta chains from one sample sequenced in a study of blood T cell repertoires in COVID-19 (dated by TCRdb to the early 2020s). The method behind the library was the immunoSEQ multiplex PCR assay. TCRdb stores this immuneACCESS table with in-frame sequences only. Part of the clones is absent; in the studies checked, under half of the shortfall reflects unresolved V genes, and no reason is known for the rest. A total of 350,000 or so clones appear in this sample, around nine tenths of them only once. Together, the top ten hold over 1% of the sample. Sequenced input: PBMCs or T cells enriched from blood (not recorded which). The receptors shown here come from a woman in her twenties or thirties who had been exposed to COVID-19.

J is TRBJ2-2 and V is TRBV6-1; 7 bases fit TRBD2. The V gene end was trimmed by 3 bases and the J gene end by 1 base; junction bases not matched to a gene: 5. From germline, CDR1 is MNHNS and CDR2 SASEGT. This CDR3 contains 16 residues. The CDR3 nucleotides read TGTGCCAGCAGTGAGCGGCGGGAGAGGAACACCGGGGAGCTGTTTTTT. Its translation: CASSERRERNTGELFF.

The gene calls are TRBV2 and TRBJ1-1, with TRBD1 matching over 9 bases. V shed 4 bases, J shed 0 bases, and the junction held 9 bases outside the gene matches. Germline values: CDR1 SNHLY, CDR2 FYNNEI. The CDR3 is made up of 17 amino acids. This CDR3 reads CASSGFRDRALNTEAFF. CDR3 DNA: TGTGCCAGCAGTGGGTTCCGGGACAGGGCCTTGAACACTGAAGCTTTCTTT.

The gene calls are TRBV6-5 and TRBJ1-2; 7 positions agree with TRBD1. The CDR3 consists of 15 residues. Per the germline V gene, CDR1 is MNHEY and CDR2 is SVGAGI. Unmatched junction bases numbered 11, after V lost 6 bases and J lost 4 bases. The CDR3 coding sequence is TGTGCCAGCAGCTTGACGAGACAGGGAACCTATGGCTACACCTTC. Translation gives CASSLTRQGTYGYTF.

The genes are TRBV3-1 (or the pseudogene TRBV3-2) and TRBJ2-3; 14 bases match TRBD2. This CDR3 region has 19 residues. The V and J ends lost 2 bases and 3 bases, in that order; junction bases with no gene match: 10. Germline assignment: CDR1 LGHDT and CDR2 YNNKEL (reference sequence). The CDR3 sequence is CASSQRRLAGGKGTDTQYF. The CDR3 DNA follows: TGTGCCAGCAGCCAACGGAGACTAGCGGGAGGGAAGGGAACAGATACGCAGTATTTT.

The CDR3 sequence is CASSYLGQGGGYTF. The CDR3 DNA reads TGTGCCAGCAGTTACCTCGGTCAGGGCGGTGGCTACACCTTC. The V call is TRBV6-5, the J call TRBJ1-2; possible D gene TRBD1, 5 bases. V lost 2 bases, J lost 7 bases, and 14 bases lay in between. Germline-derived CDR1 and CDR2 are MNHEY and SVGAGI. The CDR3 consists of 14 residues.

This chain connects TRBV15 to TRBJ2-1; TRBD2 is a possible D gene (5 bases). With 9 bases removed from V and 2 bases from J, the gap between germline ends came to 14 bases. CDR3 length equals 14 residues. Germline assignment: CDR1 LNHNV and CDR2 YYDKDF (reference sequence). For the CDR3, the DNA is TGTGCCACAAAGGACTTCGAGGCCTACAATGAGCAGTTCTTC. Translation gives CATKDFEAYNEQFF.

The gene calls are TRBV9 and TRBJ1-6, with 7 nucleotides matching TRBD1. Losses at the gene ends were 3 bases for V and 6 bases for J; bases not matched to a gene: 9. The length of the CDR3 is 16 residues. Germline V gene lookup returns CDR1 SGDLS and CDR2 YYNGEE. The CDR3 coding sequence is TGTGCCAGCAGCGGCGCACGGGCAGGGGGTAATTCACCCCTCCACTTT. Translating gives CASSGARAGGNSPLHF.

This clone has just one count. The chain recombines TRBV19 with TRBJ2-2; 10 nucleotides match TRBD1. CDR3 length: 15 amino acids. Trimming removed 10 bases from V and 4 bases from J; junction bases left unmatched: 9. Germline V gene lookup returns CDR1 LNHDA and CDR2 SQIVND (reference sequence). The CDR3 DNA is TGTGCCACCCTTTTATGGACAGGGGGCACCGGGGAGCTGTTTTTT. It yields the protein CATLLWTGGTGELFF.

The chain joins TRBV19 to TRBJ2-6; TRBD2 agrees at 13 bases. The J segment lost 5 bases and the V segment lost 3 bases, leaving 7 bases of the junction unmatched. This CDR3 region has 18 residues. Germline V lookup: CDR1 LNHDA, CDR2 SQIVND (reference sequence). CDR3 residues: CASSIWTSGRSWANVLTF. Here the CDR3 DNA reads TGTGCCAGTAGTATCTGGACTAGCGGGAGAAGCTGGGCCAACGTCCTGACTTTC.

In this sample, this clone turned up many times. The chain couples TRBV7-9 to TRBJ2-7; perhaps TRBD2 as D (5 bases). The germline V and J ends were trimmed by 5 bases and 4 bases, with 15 bases remaining between them. CDR3 length: 14 amino acids. Germline V CDR1 and CDR2: SEHNR, FQNEAQ (reference sequence). The CDR3 nucleotides read TGTGCCAGCAGCCCTCCGGGAAATCTATACGAGCAGTACTTC. This sequence encodes CASSPPGNLYEQYF.

The V and J genes are TRBV28 and TRBJ1-2; 7 bases fit TRBD1. The CDR3 consists of 15 residues. Unmatched junction bases numbered 8, after V lost 5 bases and J lost 2 bases. The germline gives CDR1 MDHEN, CDR2 SYDVKM. As DNA, the CDR3 is TGTGCCAGCAGTCCCCAGGACAGGCAGAACTATGGCTACACCTTC. Its protein product is CASSPQDRQNYGYTF.

This chain joins TRBV7-9 and TRBJ2-3, with TRBD1 matching 10 bases. The J segment lost 5 bases and the V segment lost 5 bases, leaving 7 bases of the junction unmatched. Germline V lookup: CDR1 SEHNR, CDR2 FQNEAQ (reference sequence). The CDR3 consists of 15 residues. DNA of the CDR3: TGTGCCAGCAGCCCCGACAGGGGGCTAAAAGATACGCAGTATTTT. This gives the protein CASSPDRGLKDTQYF.

V is TRBV27 and J is TRBJ1-2; the D gene is possibly TRBD1 (6 bases). V lost 5 bases, J lost 8 bases, and 18 bases lay in between. This CDR3 has 14 residues. The germline V gene encodes CDR1 MNHEY and CDR2 SMNVEV (reference sequence). The CDR3 protein is CASSRYSQGKGYTF. CDR3 bases: TGTGCCAGCAGTCGCTACTCACAGGGAAAAGGCTACACCTTC.

This chain joins TRBV10-3 and TRBJ2-5, with unresolved D. CDR1 is ENHRY, CDR2 SYGVKD, per germline. The germline V and J ends were trimmed by 3 bases and 1 base, with 9 bases remaining between them. The CDR3 is made up of 14 amino acids. The CDR3 is CAISELEPQETQYF. CDR3 DNA: TGTGCCATCAGTGAACTCGAGCCCCAAGAGACCCAGTACTTC.

This chain uses TRBV7-9 with TRBJ2-3; 11 nucleotides line up with TRBD2. The CDR3 contains 15 residues. Looked up from germline, CDR1 is SEHNR and CDR2 is FQNEAQ (reference sequence). V lost 4 bases, J lost 5 bases, and 5 bases stayed unmatched. This CDR3 is CASSYTSGGIDTQYF. CDR3 nucleotides: TGTGCCAGCAGCTACACTAGCGGGGGCATAGATACGCAGTATTTT.